This TCR beta chain is from a study of identical twins. A template switching step contributed a universal primer site, while unique molecular identifiers were present in the cDNA. TCRdb reanalysed the 5' RACE reads using MiXCR and keeps one entry per CDR3 protein. The sample yields 1.5 million to 2 million distinct CDR3 sequences, around 29% seen once. This clonotype turned up a few times. Its antigen is not known. The CDR3 totals 14 residues. Germline lookup yields CDR1 MGHDK and CDR2 SYGVNS. V lost 5 bases, J lost 9 bases, and 7 bases stayed unmatched. Study-wide results and caveats: For out-of-frame beta sequences, excess twin sharing was weaker.

The sample consisted of cord blood. This sequence joins TRBV25-1 and TRBJ2-1; 10 nucleotides line up with TRBD2. This clonotype originated in a newborn girl in good health. DNA for the CDR3: TGTGCCAGCAGTCTTAGCGGGAGGACAGGTGAGCAGTTCTTC. This sequence encodes CASSLSGRTGEQFF.